This T cell receptor beta chain is from a study of blood T cell repertoires in COVID-19. Study summary: Sources were T cells, B-cell-depleted T cells, or PBMCs; the material itself was cDNA or gDNA.

Per germline, CDR1 SQVTM and CDR2 ANQGSEA. The CDR3 length is 13 residues. Trimming removed 5 bases from V and 0 bases from J; junction bases left unmatched: 2. As originally analysed: Reference gene primer amplification in the assay estimated nucleated cell counts. Here immunoSEQ multiplex PCR was the method, and the copy in TCRdb shows in-frame clones only, minus some. The DNA was the basis for D and trimming; V, J and clone size are from that table. The sample yields about 66,000 clones, 86% seen once. The sample holds one count of this clone. This receptor was obtained from a man over 45 with active COVID-19. The rearrangement links TRBV29-1 to TRBJ2-7; 9 bases fit TRBD1. Sample: peripheral blood. This chain's CDR3 is CSVRTGASYEQYF. DNA for the CDR3: TGCAGCGTTCGGACAGGGGCCTCCTACGAGCAGTACTTC.